One sample yielded the 17 T cell receptor beta chains listed below, sequenced in a study of blood T cells in healthy people across ages. Alongside a J-beta primer mix, a sample-barcoded 5' primer served in a second PCR lasting 7 to 11 cycles. MiXCR, applied by TCRdb to the 5' RACE reads, yields one record per CDR3 protein. The repertoire holds approximately 2,000,000 distinct CDR3 sequences, with 39% as singletons. Sequencing was carried out using blood. All receptors derive from a human donor in good health.

The V and J genes are TRBV12-3 or TRBV12-4 and TRBJ2-1, with TRBD2 matching 14 bases. J gave up 6 bases and V 5 bases, and 9 bases lay outside the gene matches. CDR3 length equals 17 residues. The CDR3 coding sequence is TGTGCCAGCAGTACCCACTTGACTAGCGGGGGGGGCAATGAGCAGTTCTTC. This codes for CASSTHLTSGGGNEQFF.

The CDR3 DNA follows: TGTGCCAGCAGTGAAGAGGTGGCGGGGGGACTCACAGATACGCAGTATTTT. Its protein is CASSEEVAGGLTDTQYF. V usage is TRBV6-1 and J usage is TRBJ2-3; 8 bases line up with TRBD2. The CDR3 has 17 residues. CDR1 and CDR2 (germline): MNHNS, SASEGT. The V and J ends lost 1 base and 2 bases, in that order; junction bases with no gene match: 8.

This clonotype was detected once. The chain combines TRBV19 with TRBJ2-6, with 8 bases identical to TRBD2. Germline CDR1 reads LNHDA; CDR2 reads SQIVND (reference sequence). V lost 7 bases and J lost 0; bases outside the gene matches: 14. The CDR3 length is 19 residues. The CDR3 sequence is CASISYGSGVISGANVLTF. CDR3 DNA: TGTGCCAGTATATCGTACGGTAGCGGGGTGATCTCTGGGGCCAACGTCCTGACTTTC.

This sequence joins TRBV5-6 and TRBJ2-1; D remains unclear. V dropped 4 bases and J dropped 15 bases, with 17 bases sitting between them. The CDR3 has 12 residues. Looked up from germline, CDR1 is SGHDT and CDR2 is YYEEEE. The CDR3 spells CASSRQRVRPFF. The CDR3 DNA follows: TGTGCCAGCAGCCGACAAAGGGTACGGCCGTTCTTC.

This clonotype was seen only a few times. The chain employs TRBV5-5 and TRBJ2-5; TRBD1 matches 11 bases. V gave up 4 bases and J gave up 1 base; unmatched junction bases: 3. This CDR3 is 15 amino acids long. The germline V gene encodes CDR1 SGHKS and CDR2 YYEKEE (reference sequence). This chain's CDR3 is CASSGGTGGQETQYF. The CDR3 DNA follows: TGTGCCAGCAGCGGTGGGACAGGGGGCCAAGAGACCCAGTACTTC.

The chain joins TRBV4-3 to TRBJ1-1, with a weak D call TRBD1 (6 bases). V was cut by 5 bases and J by 3 bases, with 16 bases left in between. The CDR3 is 15 amino acids. CDR1 and CDR2 from the germline V gene are LGHNA and YSLEER. CDR3 protein: CASSSPGAVYTEAFF. In nucleotides, the CDR3 is TGCGCCAGCAGCTCCCCGGGGGCGGTATACACTGAAGCTTTCTTT.

This clonotype showed up just a few times. The rearrangement joins TRBV7-3 to TRBJ2-7, with 9 positions matching TRBD2. Trimming cost V 1 base and J 2 bases; bases outside gene matches: 3. CDR3 length: 15 amino acids. The germline CDR1 and CDR2 sequences are SGHTA and FQGTGA. The CDR3 here is CASSLIAGETYEQYF. The CDR3 nucleotides are TGTGCCAGCAGCTTAATAGCGGGGGAGACCTACGAGCAGTACTTC.

The V gene is TRBV28, the J gene TRBJ2-6; D not certain. V was shortened by 5 bases and J by 0 bases, with 11 bases between the two germline ends. Germline assignment: CDR1 MDHEN and CDR2 SYDVKM. The CDR3 covers 16 residues. In nucleotides, the CDR3 is TGTGCCAGCAGTCCCTTAACACCCTCTGGGGCCAACGTCCTGACTTTC. Its translation is CASSPLTPSGANVLTF.

This clonotype was seen only a few times. The V and J genes are TRBV7-2 and TRBJ2-7; D not certain. Germline V gene sequence: CDR1 SGHTA, CDR2 FQGNSA. V lost 7 bases to trimming and J lost 4 bases, with 20 bases between them. This CDR3 contains 15 residues. The CDR3 loop reads CASKEGWGIQYEQYF. CDR3 DNA: TGTGCCAGCAAAGAAGGTTGGGGTATTCAGTACGAGCAGTACTTC.

On this clonotype: The junction and the germline gene differ at one end; a read error may be behind it. The J gene is TRBJ1-2, the V gene TRBV6-5; D might be TRBD1 (5 bases). There are 14 residues in the CDR3. CDR1 and CDR2 (germline): MNHEY, SVGAGI. For the CDR3, the DNA is TGTGCCAGCAGTTACTCACCGGGGCGTAATGGCTGCACCTTC. Encoded protein: CASSYSPGRNGCTF.

This clonotype was seen more than once but under ten times. The chain is built from TRBV10-3 and TRBJ2-7; TRBD1 agrees at 8 bases. After removal of 3 bases from V and 2 bases from J, the junction contained 9 bases not matched to a gene. The CDR3 runs to 16 residues. From germline, CDR1 is ENHRY and CDR2 SYGVKD. The CDR3 DNA reads TGTGCCATCAGTGACAGGGGGCAGAATCGGGCCTACGAGCAGTACTTC. It specifies CAISDRGQNRAYEQYF.

This clonotype showed up just once. The chain has TRBV3-1 and TRBJ1-2; no clear D. V lost 4 bases to trimming and J lost 4 bases, with 10 bases between them. This CDR3 spans 13 amino acids. The germline V gene has CDR1 LGHDT and CDR2 YNNKEL (reference sequence). The CDR3, as DNA: TGTGCCAGCAGCCCGGAGGTAGCCTATGGCTACACCTTC. Translating it yields CASSPEVAYGYTF.

This clonotype was recorded only once. An end of the junction does not agree with germline; a read error may underlie this. V usage is TRBV5-1 and J usage is TRBJ2-2; no definite D call. The CDR3 extends over 14 amino acids. From germline, CDR1 is SGHRS and CDR2 YFSETQ. The CDR3 bases are TGCGTCAGCAATGAGGTAGCGAACACCGGGGAGCTGTTTTTT. This encodes CVSNEVANTGELFF.

Here the CDR3 DNA reads TGTGCCAGCAGCTTCCCTCCCGGACATGCGAGCACAGATACGCAGTATTTT. Translating gives CASSFPPGHASTDTQYF. The rearrangement uses TRBV7-8 and TRBJ2-3; weak D call: TRBD1 (5 bases). CDR1 and CDR2 from the germline V gene are SGHVS and FQNEAQ. V was shortened by 3 bases and J by 0 bases, with 16 bases between the two germline ends. There are 17 residues in the CDR3.

In its sample, this clonotype was seen once. The chain employs TRBV20-1 and TRBJ2-5; 9 positions match TRBD1. The DNA end lines up better with TRBJ2-7; the J call may be wrong. Germline V gene sequence: CDR1 DFQATT, CDR2 SNEGSKA (reference sequence). The CDR3 has 14 amino acids. Written as DNA, the CDR3 is TGCAGTGCTAGAGTTGGGACAGGGTTATACGAGCAGTACTTC. It is translated as CSARVGTGLYEQYF.

This clonotype was seen a handful of times. The J gene is TRBJ1-2, the V gene TRBV5-1; D is possibly TRBD1 (5 bases). Germline values: CDR1 SGHRS, CDR2 YFSETQ. V lost 3 bases, J lost 2 bases, and 11 bases lay in between. The CDR3 spans 14 residues. The CDR3 protein is CASSYQGPNYGYTF. The DNA of the CDR3 is TGCGCCAGCAGCTACCAGGGACCGAACTATGGCTACACCTTC.

The V call is TRBV7-2, the J call TRBJ2-5, with D possibly TRBD2 on 7 matching bases. Germline V gene sequence: CDR1 SGHTA, CDR2 FQGNSA. The CDR3 loop spans 16 amino acids. Trimming took 6 bases from V and 11 from J, leaving 28 bases between them. CDR3 DNA sequence: TGTGCCAGCAGTCTAGGGGGAGGGGGGGAAACCTACAAGCAGTACTTC. It codes for CASSLGGGGETYKQYF.